The 2 T cell receptor beta chains listed next were all sequenced from one sample in a study of cytotoxic CD8 clonotypes in ibrutinib-treated CLL. Generated by immunoSEQ multiplex PCR, the TCRdb table keeps only in-frame clones and is missing some. Altogether about 150,000 clones are present, roughly three quarters being singletons, with the ten largest covering roughly 4.7%. The input for sequencing was PBMCs, taken after 24 months of ibrutinib treatment. The receptors were sampled from a human donor with chronic lymphocytic leukemia.

V is TRBV18 and J is TRBJ2-3, with D unclear. This CDR3 is built from 16 residues. Germline CDR1 reads KGHSH; CDR2 reads LQKENI. V was shortened by 2 bases and J by 1 base, with 13 bases between the two germline ends. This CDR3 is CASSPFGGWGTDTQYF. CDR3 bases: TGTGCCAGCTCACCATTTGGCGGATGGGGCACAGATACGCAGTATTTT.

This clone was seen only once. The chain joins TRBV6-1 to TRBJ2-7; the match to TRBD1 covers 9 bases. After removal of 11 bases from V and 4 bases from J, the junction contained 12 bases not matched to a gene. Germline CDR1 is MNHNS and CDR2 is SASEGT. The CDR3 spans 14 residues. The CDR3 sequence: CASSRDREWYEQYF. The DNA of the CDR3 is TGTGCCTCATCCCGGGACAGGGAGTGGTACGAGCAGTACTTC.